This entry lists 5 T cell receptor beta chains sequenced from one sample in a study of OX40 agonist ivuxolimab in advanced cancers. Method: immunoSEQ multiplex PCR; TCRdb's copy keeps in-frame clones and lacks some. The sample comprises 20,000 to 25,000 clones, 70% to 90% of which are singletons, and roughly a sixth rests with the top ten. The material was CD4+ or CD8+ T cells sorted from blood, obtained in a trial of the OX40 agonist ivuxolimab. All receptors come from an adult with an advanced solid tumor such as melanoma, head and neck, liver or kidney cancer.

V usage is TRBV2 and J usage is TRBJ1-6, with D perhaps matching TRBD1 (5 bases). Per germline, CDR1 SNHLY and CDR2 FYNNEI. The V and J ends lost 3 bases and 14 bases respectively, with 23 bases between them. This CDR3 comprises 16 residues. CDR3 DNA sequence: TGTGCCAGCAGTGACAACCGGGACTATCAAAGGGGCACCCTCCACTTT. Protein product: CASSDNRDYQRGTLHF.

J is TRBJ1-2 and V is TRBV19, with 8 bases lining up with TRBD1. The germline V gene has CDR1 LNHDA and CDR2 SQIVND (reference sequence). The CDR3 sequence is 15 residues long. With 3 bases clipped from V and 6 bases from J, the junction kept 9 bases outside the gene matches. The CDR3 DNA is TGTGCCAGTAGTATCCGGACAGGGTCGATCCATGGCTACACCTTC. Residues: CASSIRTGSIHGYTF.

CDR3 protein: CASGSARVYF. The CDR3 region has the DNA TGTGCCAGCGGTAGCGCGCGAGTCTACTTC. V usage is TRBV2 and J usage is TRBJ2-4; a weak D match, TRBD2 (5 bases). Trimming cost V 8 bases and J 16 bases, with 15 bases left between them. Germline CDR1 is SNHLY and CDR2 is FYNNEI. This CDR3 comprises 10 residues.

V and J are TRBV9 and TRBJ2-5, with a tentative D call TRBD1 (5 bases). This CDR3 has 15 residues. V was trimmed by 2 bases and J by 5 bases, leaving 16 bases between them. CDR1 and CDR2 (germline): SGDLS, YYNGEE. CDR3 DNA sequence: TGTGCCAGCAGCGTCCTCCCCGCAGGGCTGGAGACCCAGTACTTC. Encoded protein: CASSVLPAGLETQYF.

The chain carries TRBV18 and TRBJ1-4; D gene uncertain. Trimming shortened V by 1 base and J by 6 bases, and 6 bases separated the two germline ends. Germline V gene lookup returns CDR1 KGHSH and CDR2 LQKENI. The CDR3 totals 13 residues. The CDR3 region is CASSPRRDEKLFF. CDR3 nucleotide sequence: TGTGCCAGCTCACCACGGAGGGATGAAAAACTGTTTTTT.